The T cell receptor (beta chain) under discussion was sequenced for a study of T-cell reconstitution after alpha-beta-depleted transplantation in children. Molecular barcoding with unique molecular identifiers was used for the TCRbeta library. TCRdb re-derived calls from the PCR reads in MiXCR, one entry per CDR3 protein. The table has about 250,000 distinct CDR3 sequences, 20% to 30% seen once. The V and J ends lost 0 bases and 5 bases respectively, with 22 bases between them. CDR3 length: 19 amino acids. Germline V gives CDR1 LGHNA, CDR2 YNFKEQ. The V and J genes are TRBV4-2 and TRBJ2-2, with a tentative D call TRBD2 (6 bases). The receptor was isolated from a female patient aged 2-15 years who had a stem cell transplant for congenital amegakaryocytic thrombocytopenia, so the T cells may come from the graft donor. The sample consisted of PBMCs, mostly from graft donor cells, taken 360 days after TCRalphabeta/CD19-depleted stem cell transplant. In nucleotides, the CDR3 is TGTGCCAGCAGCCAAGATCTGTTTGCGGGACCACCGGGTACCGGGGAGCTGTTTTTT. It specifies CASSQDLFAGPPGTGELFF.